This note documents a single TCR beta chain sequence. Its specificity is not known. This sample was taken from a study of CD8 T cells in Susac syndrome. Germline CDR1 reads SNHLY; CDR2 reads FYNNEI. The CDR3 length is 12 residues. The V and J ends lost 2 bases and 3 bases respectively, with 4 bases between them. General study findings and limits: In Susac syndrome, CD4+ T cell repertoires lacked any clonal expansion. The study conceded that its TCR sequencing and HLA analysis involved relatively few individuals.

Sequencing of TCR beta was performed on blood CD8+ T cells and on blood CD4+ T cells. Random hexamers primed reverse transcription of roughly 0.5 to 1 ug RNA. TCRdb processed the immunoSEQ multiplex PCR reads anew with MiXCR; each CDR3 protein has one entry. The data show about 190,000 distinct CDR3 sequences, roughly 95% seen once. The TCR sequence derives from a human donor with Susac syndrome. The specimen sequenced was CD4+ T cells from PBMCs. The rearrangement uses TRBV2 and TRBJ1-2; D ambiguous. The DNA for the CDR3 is TGTGCCAGCAGTGAACAGTACTATGGCTACACCTTC. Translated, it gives CASSEQYYGYTF.